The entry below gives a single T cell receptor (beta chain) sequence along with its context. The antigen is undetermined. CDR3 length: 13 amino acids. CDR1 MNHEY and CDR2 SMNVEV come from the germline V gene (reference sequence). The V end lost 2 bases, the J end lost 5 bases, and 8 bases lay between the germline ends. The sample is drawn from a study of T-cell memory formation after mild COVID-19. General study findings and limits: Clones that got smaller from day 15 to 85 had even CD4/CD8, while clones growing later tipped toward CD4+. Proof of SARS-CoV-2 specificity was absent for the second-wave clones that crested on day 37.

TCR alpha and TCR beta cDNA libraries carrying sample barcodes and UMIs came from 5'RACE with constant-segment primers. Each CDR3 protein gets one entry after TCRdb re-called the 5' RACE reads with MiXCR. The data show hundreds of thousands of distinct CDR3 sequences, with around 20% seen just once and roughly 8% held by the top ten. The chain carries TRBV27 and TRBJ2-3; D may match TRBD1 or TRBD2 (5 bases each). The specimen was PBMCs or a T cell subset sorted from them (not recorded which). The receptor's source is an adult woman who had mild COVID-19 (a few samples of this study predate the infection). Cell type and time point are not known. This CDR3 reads CASSLTRGDTQYF. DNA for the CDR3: TGTGCCAGCAGTTTAACTAGGGGAGATACGCAGTATTTT.